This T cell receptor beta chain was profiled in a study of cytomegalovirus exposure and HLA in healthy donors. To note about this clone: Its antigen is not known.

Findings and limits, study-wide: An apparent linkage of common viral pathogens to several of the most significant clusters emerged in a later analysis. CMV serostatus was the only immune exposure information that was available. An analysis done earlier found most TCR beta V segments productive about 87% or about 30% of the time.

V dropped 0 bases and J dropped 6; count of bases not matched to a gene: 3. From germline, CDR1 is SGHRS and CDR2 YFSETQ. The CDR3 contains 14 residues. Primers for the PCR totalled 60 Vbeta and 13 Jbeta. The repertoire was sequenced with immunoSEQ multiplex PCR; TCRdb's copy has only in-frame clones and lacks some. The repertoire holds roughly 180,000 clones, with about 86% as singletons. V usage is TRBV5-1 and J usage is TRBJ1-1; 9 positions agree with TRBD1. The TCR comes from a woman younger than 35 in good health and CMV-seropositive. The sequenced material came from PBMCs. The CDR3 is CASSLGQGVAEAFF. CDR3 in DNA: TGCGCCAGCAGCTTGGGACAGGGGGTCGCTGAAGCTTTCTTT.